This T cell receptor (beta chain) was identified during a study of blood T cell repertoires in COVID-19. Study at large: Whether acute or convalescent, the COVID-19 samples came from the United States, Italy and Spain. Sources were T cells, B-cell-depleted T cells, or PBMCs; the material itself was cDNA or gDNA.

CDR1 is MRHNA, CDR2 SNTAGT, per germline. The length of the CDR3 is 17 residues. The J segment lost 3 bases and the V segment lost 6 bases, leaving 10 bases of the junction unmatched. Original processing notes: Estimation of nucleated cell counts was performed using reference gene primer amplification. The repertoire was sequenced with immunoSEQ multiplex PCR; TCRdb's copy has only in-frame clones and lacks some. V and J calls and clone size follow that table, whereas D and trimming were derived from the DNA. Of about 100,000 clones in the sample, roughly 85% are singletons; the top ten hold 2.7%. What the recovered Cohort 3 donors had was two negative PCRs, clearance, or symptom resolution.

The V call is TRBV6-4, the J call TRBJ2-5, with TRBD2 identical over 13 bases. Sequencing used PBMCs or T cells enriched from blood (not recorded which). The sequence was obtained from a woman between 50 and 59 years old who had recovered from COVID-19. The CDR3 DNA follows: TGTGCCAGCAGACATACTAGCGGGGGGGCAGCAAAAGAGACCCAGTACTTC. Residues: CASRHTSGGAAKETQYF.